What follows is one T cell receptor (beta chain) and its context. The antigen is undetermined. Method: immunoSEQ multiplex PCR; TCRdb's copy keeps in-frame clones and lacks some. The sample consists of 150,000 to 200,000 clones, roughly 84% of them appearing once. These data are taken from a study of cytomegalovirus exposure and HLA in healthy donors. A roughly 120-subject validation cohort, separate from the roughly 670-subject first cohort, supplied the donors. Findings and caveats of the study: A list of about 160 TCR beta chains associated with cytomegalovirus was given. The CMV antigen specificity of a few CMV-associated chains was confirmed through in vitro analysis. Cytomegalovirus status was reportedly diagnosed by the classifier with high sensitivity and specificity.

In germline, CDR1 is SGHNT, CDR2 YYREEE (reference sequence). The CDR3 covers 15 residues. V lost 0 bases and J lost 3; bases outside the gene matches: 2. The receptor was isolated from a man between 18 and 29 years old in good health and CMV-seropositive. Material: PBMCs. This chain links TRBV5-4 with TRBJ2-2, with 7 bases fitting TRBD2. The CDR3 sequence is CASSLVTSHTGELFF. The CDR3 DNA reads as TGTGCCAGCAGCTTGGTGACTAGCCACACCGGGGAGCTGTTTTTT.